Below are 3 T cell receptor beta chains sequenced from a single sample in a study of vaccination effects on CD4 cells after COVID-19. Pools of viral peptides were used by the ViraFEST assay to expand antigen-specific CD4+ T cells ahead of sequencing. When around 9 days of culture had elapsed, CD4+ T cells were isolated. Two doses of either BNT162b2 or mRNA-1273 were given to each participant. Using immunoSEQ multiplex PCR, the repertoire was profiled, and TCRdb retains in-frame clones only, with some absent. This sample has some 29,000 clones, with approximately 69% found just once. Their recognized antigens are unknown. Sample: CD4+ T cells from PBMCs cultured with SARS-CoV-2 spike peptides, taken after COVID-19 vaccination. All receptors come from a human donor who received a COVID-19 vaccine.

In DNA, the CDR3 is TGTGCCTGGAGTGGGCAGGGACAAGATACGCAGTATTTT. Amino acids: CAWSGQGQDTQYF. This chain joins TRBV30 and TRBJ2-3; D possibly corresponds to TRBD1 (6 bases). CDR1 GTSNPN and CDR2 SVGIG come from the germline V gene (reference sequence). Trimming cost V 1 base and J 5 bases, with 10 bases left between them. This CDR3 has 13 amino acids.

The rearrangement links TRBV5-4 to TRBJ1-3; 12 nucleotides agree with TRBD1. CDR1 SGHNT and CDR2 YYREEE come from the germline V gene (reference sequence). There are 15 residues in the CDR3. With V trimmed by 4 bases and J by 8 bases, 7 bases remained unmatched. The DNA for the CDR3 is TGTGCCAGCAGCATCTTGGGACAGGGGGCAGACACCATATATTTT. It codes for CASSILGQGADTIYF.

The genes are TRBV11-2 and TRBJ2-7; 13 bases line up with TRBD2. The CDR3 length is 16 residues. Germline V CDR1 and CDR2: SGHAT, FQNNGV. Unmatched junction bases numbered 6, after V lost 4 bases and J lost 3 bases. CDR3 DNA sequence: TGTGCCAGCAGCTCCCGACTAGCGGGGGGACTCTACGAGCAGTACTTC. It encodes CASSSRLAGGLYEQYF.